Sequencing of this TCR beta chain was carried out in a study of blood T cell repertoires in COVID-19. Turning to the study itself: Donors in the United States, Italy and Spain gave samples during acute or convalescent COVID-19.

Sequenced by immunoSEQ multiplex PCR; TCRdb stores in-frame clones only, minus some. The sample records 230,000 or so clones, approximately 88% being singletons. The germline V gene has CDR1 SGDLS and CDR2 YYNGEE. The length of the CDR3 is 15 residues. Trimming stripped 1 base from V and 3 bases from J, with 13 bases between. This TCR came from a woman in her thirties or forties with acute COVID-19. This chain connects TRBV9 to TRBJ1-1, with D possibly matching TRBD1 (5 bases). Sequencing used PBMCs or T cells enriched from blood (not recorded which). CDR3 in DNA: TGTGCCAGCAGCGTATCTGGAGACAGATACACTGAAGCTTTCTTT. Translated: CASSVSGDRYTEAFF.